A single sample is the source of the 26 T cell receptor beta chains below, sequenced in a study of blood T cells in healthy people across ages. A second PCR, run for roughly 7 to 12 cycles, used a sample-barcoded 5' primer plus a J-beta primer mix. MiXCR was run by TCRdb on the 5' RACE reads, yielding one entry per CDR3 protein. The repertoire consists of about 1.7 million distinct CDR3 sequences, with about 28% occurring once and the leading ten covering about 8%. The sample was blood. The receptor source for this set is a woman in her twenties or thirties in good health.

The chain joins TRBV7-2 to TRBJ1-6; possible D gene TRBD1, 5 bases. Germline CDR1 SGHTA, CDR2 FQGNSA. V dropped 5 bases and J dropped 13 bases, with 12 bases sitting between them. CDR3 length: 12 amino acids. CDR3 bases: TGTGCCAGCAGCCGAGGGGCGAAGCCCCTCCACTTT. Translated: CASSRGAKPLHF.

There are a few counts of this clonotype. The chain recombines TRBV25-1 with TRBJ2-5, with 9 bases fitting TRBD2. The CDR3 runs to 17 residues. Germline values: CDR1 MGHDK, CDR2 SYGVNS. V gave up 2 bases and J gave up 2 bases; unmatched junction bases: 9. This chain's CDR3 is CASSEPILAGSQETQYF. CDR3 DNA sequence: TGTGCCAGCAGTGAACCGATACTAGCGGGCTCTCAAGAGACCCAGTACTTC.

Many counts were recorded for this clonotype. The chain employs TRBV15 and TRBJ2-7; D is perhaps TRBD2 (6 bases). The V gene lost 0 bases and the J gene lost 6 bases, with 12 bases spanning the gap. CDR1 and CDR2 (germline): LNHNV, YYDKDF (reference sequence). The CDR3 runs to 14 residues. CDR3: CATSRDPAGGEQYF. The CDR3 DNA reads as TGTGCCACCAGCAGAGATCCGGCCGGGGGCGAGCAGTACTTC. The whole variable domain, remainder taken from reference TRBV15 and TRBJ2-7, is DAMVIQNPRYQVTQFGKPVTLSCSQTLNHNVMYWYQQKSSQAPKLLFHYYDKDFNNEADTPDNFQSRRPNTSFCFLDIRSPGLGDTAMYLCATSRDPAGGEQYFGPGTRLTVT.

Only a few counts were recorded for this clonotype. The rearrangement links TRBV6-1 to TRBJ1-5; maybe TRBD1 (5 bases). Per the germline V gene, CDR1 is MNHNS and CDR2 is SASEGT. V gave up 6 bases and J gave up 5 bases, with 11 bases separating them. This CDR3 is built from 13 residues. CDR3 sequence: CASRRGSDQPQHF. The CDR3 DNA sequence: TGTGCCAGCAGGAGGGGTTCGGATCAGCCCCAGCATTTT.

This clonotype was seen ten or more times. The V gene is TRBV7-2, the J gene TRBJ2-7; 13 nucleotides match TRBD2. Germline V gives CDR1 SGHTA, CDR2 FQGNSA. V lost 5 bases and J lost 0; bases outside the gene matches: 4. The CDR3 extends over 16 amino acids. The CDR3 bases are TGTGCCAGCAGCCCATGGACTAGCGGGAGCTCCTACGAGCAGTACTTC. Protein sequence: CASSPWTSGSSYEQYF.

This chain uses TRBV5-5 with TRBJ2-2; TRBD2 agrees at 12 bases. With V trimmed by 2 bases and J by 5 bases, 1 base remained unmatched. The CDR3 extends over 15 amino acids. Germline V gene lookup returns CDR1 SGHKS and CDR2 YYEKEE (reference sequence). In DNA form, the CDR3 reads TGTGCCAGCAGCTTCGGACTAGCGGGGACCGGGGAGCTGTTTTTT. It is translated as CASSFGLAGTGELFF.

As concerns this clonotype: The junction does not match germline at one end; this may be a read error. The chain joins TRBV7-3 to TRBJ2-1, with D maybe TRBD1 (5 bases). Per the germline V gene, CDR1 is SGHTA and CDR2 is FQGTGA. This CDR3 comprises 13 residues. This CDR3 reads CASSLSQGNGQFF. The CDR3 DNA reads TGTGCCAGCAGCTTAAGTCAGGGCAATGGGCAGTTCTTC.

This clonotype was counted only a few times. The chain has TRBV18 and TRBJ2-7; a weak D match, TRBD2 (5 bases). The length of the CDR3 is 15 residues. The V and J ends lost 2 bases and 3 bases respectively, with 14 bases between them. The germline gives CDR1 KGHSH, CDR2 LQKENI. The CDR3 loop reads CASSPSGTVYYEQYF. The CDR3 bases are TGTGCCAGCTCACCAAGCGGCACCGTATACTACGAGCAGTACTTC.

This clonotype was seen a handful of times. The genes are TRBV29-1 and TRBJ2-7; D is tentatively TRBD1 or TRBD2 (5 bases each). Trimming took 5 bases from V and 8 from J, leaving 16 bases between them. The CDR3 is 12 residues long. CDR1 is SQVTM and CDR2 is ANQGSEA in the germline V gene. The CDR3, as DNA: TGCAGCGTTCGGGACGGCCGAACCCAGCAGTACTTC. Translating gives CSVRDGRTQQYF.

This clonotype was observed many times. CDR3 amino acids: CAIGVGRADEQYF. The CDR3 DNA is TGTGCCATCGGGGTCGGGAGGGCCGACGAGCAGTACTTC. The chain recombines TRBV10-3 with TRBJ2-7; TRBD2 matches 8 bases. This CDR3 spans 13 amino acids. V gave up 8 bases and J gave up 5 bases; unmatched junction bases: 8. Looked up from germline, CDR1 is ENHRY and CDR2 is SYGVKD.

To note about this clonotype: A much more abundant neighbour one base away suggests this may be a read error. This rearrangement joins TRBV19 to TRBJ1-5, with 7 positions matching TRBD1. The CDR3 totals 14 residues. Germline V gives CDR1 LNHDA, CDR2 SQIVND (reference sequence). CDR3 sequence (DNA): TGTACCAGTAGTATCTTGACAGGGACTCAGCCCCAGCATTTT. Protein sequence: CTSSILTGTQPQHF.

Only a few counts were recorded for this clonotype. The chain uses TRBV29-1 and TRBJ2-7; D is perhaps TRBD2 (5 bases). The germline gives CDR1 SQVTM, CDR2 ANQGSEA. The CDR3 totals 14 residues. V was shortened by 4 bases and J by 4 bases, with 17 bases between the two germline ends. CDR3 nucleotide sequence: TGCAGCGTTGGAGGAGGACTCCGAAATTACGAGCAGTACTTC. Encoded protein: CSVGGGLRNYEQYF.

For this clonotype: A clone one base away is much larger, so this may be a read error. V is TRBV24-1 and J is TRBJ2-1; the match to TRBD1 covers 9 bases. The V and J ends lost 3 bases and 8 bases, in that order; junction bases with no gene match: 7. CDR3 size: 15 residues. Per the germline V gene, CDR1 is KGHDR and CDR2 is SFDVKD. Written as DNA, the CDR3 is TGTGCCACCAGTGATCCGACAGGGGGTGGGGATGAGCAGTTCTTC. Protein product: CATSDPTGGGDEQFF.

This clonotype turned up a few times. The gene calls are TRBV28 and TRBJ2-5; D unresolved. The germline V and J ends were trimmed by 4 bases and 12 bases, with 15 bases remaining between them. The CDR3 loop spans 12 amino acids. From germline, CDR1 is MDHEN and CDR2 SYDVKM. CDR3 bases: TGTGCCAGCAGTTCAGCTTCCCGTCGGGAGTACTTC. Its protein is CASSSASRREYF.

The V gene is TRBV20-1, the J gene TRBJ2-5; possible D gene TRBD2, 5 bases. The CDR3 totals 13 residues. With 6 bases removed from V and 2 bases from J, the gap between germline ends came to 13 bases. CDR1 DFQATT and CDR2 SNEGSKA come from the germline V gene (reference sequence). The CDR3 region is CSACGQRQETQYF. In DNA, the CDR3 is TGCAGTGCCTGCGGGCAGCGGCAAGAGACCCAGTACTTC.

This clonotype was observed many times. The V gene is TRBV6-4, the J gene TRBJ1-2; 7 bases match TRBD1. In germline, CDR1 is MRHNA, CDR2 SNTAGT. CDR3 length: 19 amino acids. V lost 4 bases and J lost 2; bases outside the gene matches: 19. CDR3 nucleotides: TGTGCCAGCAGTGGCTACTCCGGGACAGACCTAGGATGGAACTATGGCTACACCTTC. It encodes CASSGYSGTDLGWNYGYTF.

This clonotype has just one count. At one of its ends the junction is not consistent with the germline gene, which may arise from a read error. This chain uses TRBV28 with TRBJ1-2; D is uncertain. Germline V gene data show CDR1 as MDHEN and CDR2 as SYDVKM. The CDR3 extends over 13 amino acids. The CDR3 protein is CTSRAPQLYGYTF. CDR3 sequence (DNA): TGTACCAGTAGGGCCCCCCAGTTATATGGCTACACCTTC.

The rearrangement uses TRBV5-1 and TRBJ2-2; maybe TRBD1 (6 bases). The CDR3 sequence is 13 residues long. Germline values: CDR1 SGHRS, CDR2 YFSETQ. Trimming pared 3 bases from V and 6 bases from J, leaving 9 bases between. The CDR3 is CASSYTGSGELFF. CDR3 sequence (DNA): TGCGCCAGCAGCTATACAGGGTCCGGGGAGCTGTTTTTT.

This clonotype came up many times. The rearrangement joins TRBV20-1 to TRBJ2-1; no clear D. The CDR3 has 13 residues. The germline gives CDR1 DFQATT, CDR2 SNEGSKA (reference sequence). V was shortened by 1 base and J by 4 bases, with 8 bases between the two germline ends. CDR3 nucleotide sequence: TGCAGTGCTAGAGGAAAGGATTACAATGAGCAGTTCTTC. Protein sequence: CSARGKDYNEQFF.

As regards this clonotype: One base away lies a much larger clone, so this may be a sequencing read error. V is TRBV10-3 and J is TRBJ1-5, with no clear D. Germline-derived CDR1 and CDR2 are ENHRY and SYGVKD. The CDR3 has 13 residues. V was trimmed by 4 bases and J by 0 bases, leaving 4 bases between them. Here the CDR3 DNA reads TGTGCCATCAGTGCGGGTAGCAATCAGCCCCAGCATTTT. Amino acids: CAISAGSNQPQHF.

This clonotype was found a few times. One junction end disagrees with the germline gene, perhaps due to a read error. The chain carries TRBV20-1 and TRBJ1-2; no firm D call. CDR1 is DFQATT, CDR2 SNEGSKA, per germline (reference sequence). The CDR3 runs to 11 residues. CDR3 DNA: TGCAGGGCTAGCGGCGGCTATGGCTACACCTTC. Translating it yields CRASGGYGYTF.

The table lists this clonotype with many counts. The chain couples TRBV7-9 to TRBJ1-6; perhaps TRBD1 as D (5 bases). Germline CDR1 is SEHNR and CDR2 is FQNEAQ (reference sequence). The CDR3 is made up of 16 amino acids. V lost 5 bases, J lost 0 bases, and 11 bases lay in between. The CDR3 bases are TGTGCCAGCAGCGAGGGGAGGAGCTCCTATAATTCACCCCTCCACTTT. This translates into CASSEGRSSYNSPLHF.

This chain joins TRBV6-5 and TRBJ2-1; 14 bases fit TRBD2. CDR1 MNHEY and CDR2 SVGAGI come from the germline V gene. The CDR3 totals 17 residues. The junction had 7 bases not matched to a gene; V was cut back by 2 bases and J by 7 bases. CDR3: CASSYGRGTSGGNEQFF. CDR3 in DNA: TGTGCCAGCAGTTACGGTCGAGGGACTAGCGGGGGAAATGAGCAGTTCTTC.

This clonotype was detected many times. V usage is TRBV2 and J usage is TRBJ2-7; TRBD1 agrees at 8 bases. The CDR3 contains 13 residues. The V gene end was trimmed by 6 bases and the J gene end by 6 bases; junction bases not matched to a gene: 7. Germline V CDR1 and CDR2: SNHLY, FYNNEI. CDR3 DNA sequence: TGTGCCAGCAGCTCTGACAGGGGTGGCGAGCAGTACTTC. Encoded protein: CASSSDRGGEQYF.

This clonotype was seen a few times. The chain joins TRBV20-1 to TRBJ2-5; the match to TRBD2 covers 13 bases. Germline V CDR1 and CDR2: DFQATT, SNEGSKA (reference sequence). V gave up 0 bases and J gave up 2 bases; unmatched junction bases: 3. The CDR3 contains 16 residues. The CDR3 DNA reads TGCAGTGCTAGAGACTTGACTAGCGGGGGGCAAGAGACCCAGTACTTC. It translates to CSARDLTSGGQETQYF.

This clonotype was seen at least ten times. This chain connects TRBV20-1 to TRBJ2-7, with TRBD1 identical over 8 bases. J was trimmed by 3 bases and V by 0 bases; bases with no gene match: 7. From germline, CDR1 is DFQATT and CDR2 SNEGSKA (reference sequence). The CDR3 is 15 residues long. CDR3 residues: CSARDPGQGDYEQYF. In nucleotides, the CDR3 is TGCAGTGCTAGAGATCCCGGACAGGGTGACTACGAGCAGTACTTC.